This T cell receptor beta chain was sequenced for a study of blood T cell repertoires in COVID-19. Clones were sequenced by immunoSEQ multiplex PCR, and TCRdb holds only the in-frame ones, with some missing. The table includes more than 400,000 clones, roughly 87% detected once. This clone showed up just once. The sequencing input was PBMCs or T cells enriched from blood (not recorded which). This receptor was obtained from a young woman who had recovered from COVID-19.

This CDR3 is CASSGGGNTQYF. The CDR3 coding sequence is TGTGCCAGCAGCGGGGGGGGGAATACGCAGTATTTT. The rearrangement links TRBV28 to TRBJ2-3; 8 bases fit TRBD2. There are 12 residues in the CDR3. The V gene's germline CDR1 is MDHEN and CDR2 SYDVKM. The V gene end was trimmed by 6 bases and the J gene end by 7 bases; junction bases not matched to a gene: 3.